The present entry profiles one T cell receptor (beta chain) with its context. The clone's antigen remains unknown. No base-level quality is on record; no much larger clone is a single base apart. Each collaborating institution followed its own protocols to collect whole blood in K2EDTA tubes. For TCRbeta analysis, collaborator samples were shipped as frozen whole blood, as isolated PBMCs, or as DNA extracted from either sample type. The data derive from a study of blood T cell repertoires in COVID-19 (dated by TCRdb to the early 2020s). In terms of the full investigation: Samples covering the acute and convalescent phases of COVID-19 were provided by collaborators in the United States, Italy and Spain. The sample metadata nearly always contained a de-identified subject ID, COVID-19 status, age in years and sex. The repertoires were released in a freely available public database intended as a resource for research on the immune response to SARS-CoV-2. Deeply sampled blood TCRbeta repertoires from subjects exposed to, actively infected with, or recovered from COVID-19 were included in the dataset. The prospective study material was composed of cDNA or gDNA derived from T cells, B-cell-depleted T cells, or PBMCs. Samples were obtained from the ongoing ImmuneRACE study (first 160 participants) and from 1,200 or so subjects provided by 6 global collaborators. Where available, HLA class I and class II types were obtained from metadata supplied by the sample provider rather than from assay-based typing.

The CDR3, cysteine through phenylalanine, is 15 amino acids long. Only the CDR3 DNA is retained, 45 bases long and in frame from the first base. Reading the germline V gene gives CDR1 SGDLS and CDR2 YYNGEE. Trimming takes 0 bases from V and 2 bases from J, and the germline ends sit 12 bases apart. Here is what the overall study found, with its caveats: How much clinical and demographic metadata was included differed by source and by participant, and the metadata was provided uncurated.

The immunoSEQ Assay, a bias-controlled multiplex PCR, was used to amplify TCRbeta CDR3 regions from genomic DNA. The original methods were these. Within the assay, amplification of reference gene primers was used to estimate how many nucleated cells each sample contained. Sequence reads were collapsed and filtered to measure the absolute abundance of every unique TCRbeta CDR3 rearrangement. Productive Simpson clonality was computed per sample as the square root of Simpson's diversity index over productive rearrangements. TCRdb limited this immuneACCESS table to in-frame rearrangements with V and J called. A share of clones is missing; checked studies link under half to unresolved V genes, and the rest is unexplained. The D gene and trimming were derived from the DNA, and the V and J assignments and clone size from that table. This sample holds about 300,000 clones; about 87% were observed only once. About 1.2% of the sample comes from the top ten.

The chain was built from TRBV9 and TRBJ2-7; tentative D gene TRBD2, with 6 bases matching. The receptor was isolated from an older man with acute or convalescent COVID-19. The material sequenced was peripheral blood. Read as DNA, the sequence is TGTGCCAGCAGCGTAGGGGGGACTTTCGCCTACGAGCAGTACTTC. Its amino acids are CASSVGGTFAYEQYF.